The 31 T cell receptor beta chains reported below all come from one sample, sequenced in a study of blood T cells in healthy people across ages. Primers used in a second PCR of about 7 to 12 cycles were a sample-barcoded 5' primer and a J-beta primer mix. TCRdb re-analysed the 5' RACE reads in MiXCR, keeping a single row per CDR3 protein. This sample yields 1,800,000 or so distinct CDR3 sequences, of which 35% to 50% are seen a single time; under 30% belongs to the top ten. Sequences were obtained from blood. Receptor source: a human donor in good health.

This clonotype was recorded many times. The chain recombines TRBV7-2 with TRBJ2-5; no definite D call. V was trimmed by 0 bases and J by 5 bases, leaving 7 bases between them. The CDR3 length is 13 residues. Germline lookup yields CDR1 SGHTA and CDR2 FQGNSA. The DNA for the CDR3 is TGTGCCAGCAGCTTAGCTCAGGCCGAGACCCAGTACTTC. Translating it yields CASSLAQAETQYF.

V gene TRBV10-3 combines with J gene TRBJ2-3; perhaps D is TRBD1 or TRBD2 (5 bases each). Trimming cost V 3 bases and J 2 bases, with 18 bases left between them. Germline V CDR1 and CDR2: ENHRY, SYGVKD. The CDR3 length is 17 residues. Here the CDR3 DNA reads TGTGCCATCAGTGACCTCCCGGACTCGACAGCCACAGATACGCAGTATTTT. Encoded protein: CAISDLPDSTATDTQYF.

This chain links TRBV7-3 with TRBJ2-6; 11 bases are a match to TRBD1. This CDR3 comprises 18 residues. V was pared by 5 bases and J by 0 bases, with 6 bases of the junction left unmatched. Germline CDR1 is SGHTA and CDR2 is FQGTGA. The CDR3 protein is CASSPRTGGFSGANVLTF. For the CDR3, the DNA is TGTGCCAGCAGCCCTAGGACAGGGGGCTTCTCTGGGGCCAACGTCCTGACTTTC.

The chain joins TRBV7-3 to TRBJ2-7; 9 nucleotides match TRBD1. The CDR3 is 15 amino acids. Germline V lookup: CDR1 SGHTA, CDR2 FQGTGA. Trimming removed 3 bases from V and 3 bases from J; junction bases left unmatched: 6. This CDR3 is CASSFQTGGIYEQYF. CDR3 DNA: TGTGCCAGCAGCTTTCAGACAGGGGGTATCTACGAGCAGTACTTC.

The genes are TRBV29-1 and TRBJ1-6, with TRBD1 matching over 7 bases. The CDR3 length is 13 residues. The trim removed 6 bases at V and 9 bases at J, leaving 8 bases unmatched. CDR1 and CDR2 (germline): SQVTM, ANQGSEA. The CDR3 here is CSVTDRVGSPLHF. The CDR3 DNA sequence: TGCAGCGTCACAGACAGGGTAGGTTCACCCCTCCACTTT.

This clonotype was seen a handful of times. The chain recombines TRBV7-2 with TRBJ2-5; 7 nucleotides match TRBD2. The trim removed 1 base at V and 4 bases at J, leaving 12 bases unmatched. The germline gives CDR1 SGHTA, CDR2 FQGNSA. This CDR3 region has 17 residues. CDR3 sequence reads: CASSLELVRGSGETQYF. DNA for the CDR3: TGTGCCAGCAGCTTAGAACTGGTGCGGGGGTCGGGAGAGACCCAGTACTTC.

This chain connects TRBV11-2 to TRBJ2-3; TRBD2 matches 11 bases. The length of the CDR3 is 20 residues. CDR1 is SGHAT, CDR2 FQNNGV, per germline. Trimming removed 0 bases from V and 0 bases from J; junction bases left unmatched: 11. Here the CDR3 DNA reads TGTGCCAGCAGCTTAGATGGTCTTAGCGGGGGGGCCGGGAGCACAGATACGCAGTATTTT. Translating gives CASSLDGLSGGAGSTDTQYF.

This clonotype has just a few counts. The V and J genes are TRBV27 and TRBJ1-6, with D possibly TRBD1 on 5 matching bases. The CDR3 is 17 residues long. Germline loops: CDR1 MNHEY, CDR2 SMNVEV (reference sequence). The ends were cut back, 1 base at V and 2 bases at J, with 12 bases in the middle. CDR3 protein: CASSLYPGPTYNSPLHF. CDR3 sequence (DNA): TGTGCCAGCAGTTTATATCCAGGGCCAACCTATAATTCACCCCTCCACTTT.

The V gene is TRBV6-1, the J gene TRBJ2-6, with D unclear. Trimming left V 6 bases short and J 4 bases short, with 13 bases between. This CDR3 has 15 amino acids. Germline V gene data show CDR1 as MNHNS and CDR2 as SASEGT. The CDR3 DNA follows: TGTGCCAGCAGCCCAGACGGGTACGGGGCCAACGTCCTGACTTTC. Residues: CASSPDGYGANVLTF.

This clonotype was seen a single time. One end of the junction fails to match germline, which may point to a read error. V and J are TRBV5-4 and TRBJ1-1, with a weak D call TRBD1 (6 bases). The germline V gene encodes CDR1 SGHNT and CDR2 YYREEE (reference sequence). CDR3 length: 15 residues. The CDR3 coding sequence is TGTGCCAGCAGCCGCACGACAGGCGGGAACACTGAAACTTTCTTT. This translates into CASSRTTGGNTETFF. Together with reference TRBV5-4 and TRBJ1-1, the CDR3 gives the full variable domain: ETGVTQSPTHLIKTRGQQVTLRCSSQSGHNTVSWYQQALGQGPQFIFQYYREEENGRGNFPPRFSGLQFPNYSSELNVNALELDDSALYLCASSRTTGGNTETFFGQGTRLTVV.

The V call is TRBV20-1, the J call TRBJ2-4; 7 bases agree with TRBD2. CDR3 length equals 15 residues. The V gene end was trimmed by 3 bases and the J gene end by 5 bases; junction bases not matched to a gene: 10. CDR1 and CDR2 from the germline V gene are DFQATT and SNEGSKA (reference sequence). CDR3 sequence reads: CSASSAGEVENIQYF. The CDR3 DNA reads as TGCAGTGCTAGTTCCGCGGGGGAAGTGGAAAACATTCAGTACTTC.

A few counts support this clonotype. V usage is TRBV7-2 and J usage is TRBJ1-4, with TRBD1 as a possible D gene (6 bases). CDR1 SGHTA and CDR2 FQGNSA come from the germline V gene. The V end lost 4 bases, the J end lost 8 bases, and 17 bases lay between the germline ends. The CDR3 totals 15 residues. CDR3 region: CASSSPTGQVEKLFF. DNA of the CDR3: TGTGCCAGCAGCTCGCCGACAGGACAAGTCGAAAAACTGTTTTTT.

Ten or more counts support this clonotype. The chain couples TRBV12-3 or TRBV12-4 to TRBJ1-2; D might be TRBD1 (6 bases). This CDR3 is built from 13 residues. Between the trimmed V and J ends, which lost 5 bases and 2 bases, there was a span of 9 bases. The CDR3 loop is CASSDGQNYGYTF. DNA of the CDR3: TGTGCCAGCAGTGACGGACAGAACTATGGCTACACCTTC.

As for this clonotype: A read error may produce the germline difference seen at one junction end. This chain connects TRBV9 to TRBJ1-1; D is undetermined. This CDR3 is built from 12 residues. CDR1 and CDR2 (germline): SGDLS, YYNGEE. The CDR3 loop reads CASSSFNTGAFF. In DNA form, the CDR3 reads TGTGCCAGCAGCTCCTTCAACACTGGAGCTTTCTTT.

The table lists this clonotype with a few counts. The CDR3 sequence is CASSVNGLWDNEQFF. CDR3 sequence (DNA): TGTGCCAGCAGCGTAAACGGGTTGTGGGACAATGAGCAGTTCTTC. V gene TRBV9 combines with J gene TRBJ2-1, with D unresolved. Germline lookup yields CDR1 SGDLS and CDR2 YYNGEE. The CDR3 runs 15 residues. Deletions cut 1 base from V and 5 bases from J, with 13 bases between.

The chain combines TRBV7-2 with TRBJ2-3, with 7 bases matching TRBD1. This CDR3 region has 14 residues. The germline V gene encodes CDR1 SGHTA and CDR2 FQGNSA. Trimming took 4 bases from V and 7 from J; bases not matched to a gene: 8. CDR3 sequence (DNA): TGTGCCAGCAGCTCCTCCAACAGGGGAAATACGCAGTATTTT. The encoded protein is CASSSSNRGNTQYF.

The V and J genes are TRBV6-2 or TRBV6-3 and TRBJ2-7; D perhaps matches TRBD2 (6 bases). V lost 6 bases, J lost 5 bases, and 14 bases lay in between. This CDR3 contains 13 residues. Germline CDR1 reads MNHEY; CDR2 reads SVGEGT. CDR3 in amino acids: CASSLMRGDEQYF. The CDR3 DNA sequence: TGTGCCAGCAGCCTTATGCGGGGAGACGAGCAGTACTTC.

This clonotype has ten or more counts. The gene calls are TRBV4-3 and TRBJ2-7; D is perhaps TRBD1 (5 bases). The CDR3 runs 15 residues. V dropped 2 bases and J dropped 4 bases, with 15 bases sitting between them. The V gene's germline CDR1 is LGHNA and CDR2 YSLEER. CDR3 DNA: TGCGCCAGCAGCCAACTTATCTCAGGGTTTTACGAGCAGTACTTC. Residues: CASSQLISGFYEQYF.

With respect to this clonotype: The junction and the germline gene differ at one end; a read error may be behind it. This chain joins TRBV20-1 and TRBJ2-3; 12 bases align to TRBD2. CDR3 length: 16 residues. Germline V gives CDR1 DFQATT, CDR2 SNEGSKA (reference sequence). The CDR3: CSATRLAGDLTDTQYF. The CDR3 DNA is TGCAGTGCCACCCGACTAGCGGGGGACCTCACAGATACACAGTATTTT.

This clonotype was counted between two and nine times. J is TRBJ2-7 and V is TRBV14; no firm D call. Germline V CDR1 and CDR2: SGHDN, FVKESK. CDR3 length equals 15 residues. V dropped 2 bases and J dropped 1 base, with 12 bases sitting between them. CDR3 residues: CASSQLIHGSYEQYF. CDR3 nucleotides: TGTGCCAGCAGCCAACTTATACACGGGTCCTACGAGCAGTACTTC.

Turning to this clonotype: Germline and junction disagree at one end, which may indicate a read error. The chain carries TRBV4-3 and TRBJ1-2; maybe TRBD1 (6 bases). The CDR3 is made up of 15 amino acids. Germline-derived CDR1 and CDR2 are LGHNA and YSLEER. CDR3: CAGSQDAGGGYGYTF. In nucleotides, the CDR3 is TGCGCCGGCAGCCAAGATGCGGGGGGCGGCTATGGCTACACCTTC.

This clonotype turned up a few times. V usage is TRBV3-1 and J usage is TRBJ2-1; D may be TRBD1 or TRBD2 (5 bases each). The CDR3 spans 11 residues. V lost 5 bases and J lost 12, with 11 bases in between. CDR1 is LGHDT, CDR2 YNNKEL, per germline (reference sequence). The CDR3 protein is CASSKGDAQFF. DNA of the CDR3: TGTGCCAGCAGCAAAGGGGACGCGCAGTTCTTC.

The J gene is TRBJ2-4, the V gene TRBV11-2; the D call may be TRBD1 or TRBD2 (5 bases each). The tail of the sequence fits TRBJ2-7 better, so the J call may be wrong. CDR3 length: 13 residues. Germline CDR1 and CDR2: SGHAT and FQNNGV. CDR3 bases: TGTGCCAGCAGATCTATTGGGGGTGACGAGCAGTACTTC. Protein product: CASRSIGGDEQYF.

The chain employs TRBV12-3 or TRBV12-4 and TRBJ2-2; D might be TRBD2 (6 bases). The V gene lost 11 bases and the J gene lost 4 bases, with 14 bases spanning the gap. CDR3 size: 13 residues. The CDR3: CAGRSSATGELFF. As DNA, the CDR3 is TGTGCCGGAAGGTCTAGCGCCACCGGGGAGCTGTTTTTT.

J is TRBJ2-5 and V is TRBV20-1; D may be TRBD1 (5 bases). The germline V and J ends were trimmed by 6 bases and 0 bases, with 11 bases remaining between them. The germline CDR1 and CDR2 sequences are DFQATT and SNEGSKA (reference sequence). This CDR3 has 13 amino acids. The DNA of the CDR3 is TGCAGTGCATTGGACACCGACCAAGAGACCCAGTACTTC. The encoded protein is CSALDTDQETQYF.

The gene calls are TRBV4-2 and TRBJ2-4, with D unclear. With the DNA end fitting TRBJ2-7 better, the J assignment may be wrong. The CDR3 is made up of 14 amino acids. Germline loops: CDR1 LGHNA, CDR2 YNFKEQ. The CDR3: CASSQESWAPEQYF. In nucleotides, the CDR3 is TGTGCCAGCAGCCAAGAATCTTGGGCTCCCGAGCAGTACTTC.

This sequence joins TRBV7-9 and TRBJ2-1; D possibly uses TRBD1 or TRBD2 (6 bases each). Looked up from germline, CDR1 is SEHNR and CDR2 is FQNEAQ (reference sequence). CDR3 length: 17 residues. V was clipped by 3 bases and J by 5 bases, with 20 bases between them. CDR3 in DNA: TGTGCCAGCAGCTTCGCCGGACTAACAGGGATGGACAATGAGCAGTTCTTC. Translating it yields CASSFAGLTGMDNEQFF. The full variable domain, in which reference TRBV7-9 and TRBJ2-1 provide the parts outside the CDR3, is DTGVSQNPRHKITKRGQNVTFRCDPISEHNRLYWYRQTLGQGPEFLTYFQNEAQLEKSRLLSDRFSAERPKGSFSTLEIQRTEQGDSAMYLCASSFAGLTGMDNEQFFGPGTRLTVL.

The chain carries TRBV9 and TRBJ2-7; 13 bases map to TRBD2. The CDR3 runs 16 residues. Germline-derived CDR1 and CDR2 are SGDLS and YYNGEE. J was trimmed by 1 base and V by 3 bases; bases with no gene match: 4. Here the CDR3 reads CASSAGGLAGSYEQYF. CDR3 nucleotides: TGTGCCAGCAGCGCAGGGGGACTAGCGGGGTCCTACGAGCAGTACTTC.

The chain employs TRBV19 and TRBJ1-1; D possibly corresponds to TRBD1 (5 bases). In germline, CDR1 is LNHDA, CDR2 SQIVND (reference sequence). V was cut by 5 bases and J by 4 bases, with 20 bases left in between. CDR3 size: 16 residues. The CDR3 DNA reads TGTGCCAGTAGTTTTCCGCCCCGGAGGGGTCTCACTGAAGCTTTCTTT. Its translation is CASSFPPRRGLTEAFF. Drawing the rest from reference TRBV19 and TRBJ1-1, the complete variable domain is DGGITQSPKYLFRKEGQNVTLSCEQNLNHDAMYWYRQDPGQGLRLIYYSQIVNDFQKGDIAEGYSVSREKKESFPLTVTSAQKNPTAFYLCASSFPPRRGLTEAFFGQGTRLTVV.

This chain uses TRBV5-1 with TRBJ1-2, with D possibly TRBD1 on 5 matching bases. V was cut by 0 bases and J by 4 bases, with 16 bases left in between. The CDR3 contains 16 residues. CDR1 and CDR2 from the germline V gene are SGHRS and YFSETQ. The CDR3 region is CASSLGMGVQGYGYTF. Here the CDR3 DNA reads TGCGCCAGCAGCTTGGGAATGGGGGTTCAGGGCTATGGCTACACCTTC.

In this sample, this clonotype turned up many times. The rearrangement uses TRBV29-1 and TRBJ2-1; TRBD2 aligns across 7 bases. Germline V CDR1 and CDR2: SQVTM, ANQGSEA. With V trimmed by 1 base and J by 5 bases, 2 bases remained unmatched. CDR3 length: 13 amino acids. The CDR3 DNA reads TGCAGCGTTGAAGGTCTAGCGGACAATGAGCAGTTCTTC. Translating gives CSVEGLADNEQFF.